Sequencing of this T cell receptor beta chain was carried out in a study of patients and donors after allogeneic stem cell transplantation. Germline V gives CDR1 MNHEY, CDR2 SMNVEV (reference sequence). V shed 5 bases, J shed 0 bases, and the junction held 7 bases outside the gene matches. CDR3 length equals 15 residues. Each CDR3 protein gets one entry after TCRdb re-called the RT-PCR reads with MiXCR. The repertoire holds some 200,000 distinct CDR3 sequences, with around 41% as singletons. The rearrangement links TRBV27 to TRBJ2-7; the match to TRBD1 covers 7 bases. The sequence derives from a human donor who was either an allogeneic HSCT recipient or a stem cell or donor lymphocyte infusion donor (not recorded which). It is not recorded whose cells these are; they may come from a transplant donor. Sequencing was performed on blood, either unsorted or a sorted T cell fraction (not recorded which). The CDR3 spells CASSQPGQPSYEQYF. DNA of the CDR3: TGTGCCAGCAGTCAACCGGGACAGCCCTCCTACGAGCAGTACTTC.